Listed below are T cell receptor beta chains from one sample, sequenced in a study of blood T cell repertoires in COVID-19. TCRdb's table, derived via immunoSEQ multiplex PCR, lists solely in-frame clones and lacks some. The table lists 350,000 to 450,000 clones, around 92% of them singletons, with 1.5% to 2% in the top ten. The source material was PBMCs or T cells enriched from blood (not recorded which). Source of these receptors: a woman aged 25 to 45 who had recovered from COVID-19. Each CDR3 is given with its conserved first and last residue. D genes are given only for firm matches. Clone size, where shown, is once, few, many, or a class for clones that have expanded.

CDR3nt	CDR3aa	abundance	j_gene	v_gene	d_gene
TGTGCCATCAGTGGAACGACAGCGCCCTTCTCTGGAAACACCATATATTTT	CAISGTTAPFSGNTIYF	NA	TRBJ1-3	TRBV10-3	NA
TGCAGTGCTAGTAACCGGGGGGACCGGGTATACAATGAGCAGTTCTTC	CSASNRGDRVYNEQFF	NA	TRBJ2-1	TRBV20-1	TRBD2
TGCGCCAGCAGCCAAGGCGACGCGGGACCGTTGAACACTGAAGCTTTCTTT	CASSQGDAGPLNTEAFF	few	TRBJ1-1	TRBV4-1	NA
TGTGCCAGCTCACCGCCGACTAGCGGAGCCTACGAGCAGTACTTC	CASSPPTSGAYEQYF	once	TRBJ2-7	TRBV18	TRBD2
TGTGCCAGCAGTCCCGTGGTAGCGGGAGGCGGAGAGACCCAGTACTTC	CASSPVVAGGGETQYF	NA	TRBJ2-5	TRBV3-1/TRBV3-2	TRBD2
TGCGCCAGCAGCCAAGATTCAGAATACAATGAGCAGTTCTTC	CASSQDSEYNEQFF	NA	TRBJ2-1	TRBV4-3	NA
TGTGCCAGCAGTTTGGTACAGGGGACCGGTCAGCCCCAGCATTTT	CASSLVQGTGQPQHF	few	TRBJ1-5	TRBV28	TRBD1
TGTGCCAGCAGCCCTAACAGGGGTGGTTCGCAGCCCCAGCATTTT	CASSPNRGGSQPQHF	NA	TRBJ1-5	TRBV7-6	TRBD1
TGTGCCTGGATGCCGGGACATGAGACTGGAAACACCATATATTTT	CAWMPGHETGNTIYF	NA	TRBJ1-3	TRBV30	NA
TGTGCCAGCAGCCAAGATGGAGCAGATACGCAGTATTTT	CASSQDGADTQYF	NA	TRBJ2-3	TRBV14	NA
TGTGCCAGCAGCGCCCCTAACACAGATACGCAGTATTTT	CASSAPNTDTQYF	NA	TRBJ2-3	TRBV9	NA
TGTGCCAGCAGCCAATTCAAGGCGGGAGTGAGATCGGGGGAGCTGTTTTTT	CASSQFKAGVRSGELFF	NA	TRBJ2-2	TRBV3-1/TRBV3-2	TRBD2
TGTGCCAGCAGTTTACCCCCCGTTAGGACTCCTCCCTACAATGAGCAGTTCTTC	CASSLPPVRTPPYNEQFF	NA	TRBJ2-1	TRBV6-2/TRBV6-3	NA
TGTGCCAGCAGTGAAGAACTCCCGGTCGATGAGCAGTTCTTC	CASSEELPVDEQFF	once	TRBJ2-1	TRBV2	NA
TGTGCCAGCAGCCAGGCGGGGAATTCACCCCTCCACTTT	CASSQAGNSPLHF	once	TRBJ1-6	TRBV14	NA
TGTGCTAGTGGTTTGGCCACATCCGAGCAGTACTTC	CASGLATSEQYF	NA	TRBJ2-7	TRBV12-5	NA
TGTGCCAGCTCGCCTTTGGGACAGGGGGATACGCAGTATTTT	CASSPLGQGDTQYF	NA	TRBJ2-3	TRBV18	TRBD1
TGTGCCAGCAGCCGGGGGACTAGCGGGAGTTGGGATGAGCAGTTCTTC	CASSRGTSGSWDEQFF	NA	TRBJ2-1	TRBV5-4	TRBD2
TGCGCCAGCAGCCAAGGGACAGAAATTAAGGCTGGCTACACCTTC	CASSQGTEIKAGYTF	NA	TRBJ1-2	TRBV4-1	NA
TGTGCCTGGAGCCTGGGGGGGCGAGAGACCCAGTACTTC	CAWSLGGRETQYF	NA	TRBJ2-5	TRBV30	NA
TGCGCCAGCAGCACAGGGGGCGCGACTAATGAAAAACTGTTTTTT	CASSTGGATNEKLFF	NA	TRBJ1-4	TRBV5-1	TRBD1
TGTGCCAGCACCCCGTCCACCGGGGAGCTGTTTTTT	CASTPSTGELFF	NA	TRBJ2-2	TRBV28	NA
TGTGCCAGCAGTTTCCCCCTGGGGGGGCCTTACTCTGGAAACACCATATATTTT	CASSFPLGGPYSGNTIYF	NA	TRBJ1-3	TRBV28	NA
TGTGCCAGCAGCCCATGGGGGGTATTTCGGCTGGAGGGGGCCAACGTCCTGACTTTC	CASSPWGVFRLEGANVLTF	NA	TRBJ2-6	TRBV5-6	NA
TGTGCCAGCAGCGACCGACAGGCCATCTCCTACGAGCAGTACTTC	CASSDRQAISYEQYF	NA	TRBJ2-7	TRBV11-2	NA
TGTGCCAGCAGCCGGGTGGGAGCGGATACGCAGTATTTT	CASSRVGADTQYF	once	TRBJ2-3	TRBV6-6	NA
TGTGCCAGCAGTAAACCCAGACAGTACTCTGGAAACACCATATATTTT	CASSKPRQYSGNTIYF	NA	TRBJ1-3	TRBV2	NA
TGCGCCAGCAGCTTGGCCCTAGCGGGAGCTCCGGGGATCTACAATGAGCAGTTCTTC	CASSLALAGAPGIYNEQFF	NA	TRBJ2-1	TRBV5-1	TRBD2
TGCGCCAGCAGCTTTACTAGCGGGAGCTACGAGCAGTACTTC	CASSFTSGSYEQYF	once	TRBJ2-7	TRBV5-1	TRBD2
TGCAGCGTATATGTCAGGAACGGCGGGGAGCTGTTTTTT	CSVYVRNGGELFF	NA	TRBJ2-2	TRBV29-1	NA
TGCGCCAGCAGGCCGAAGGGACTAGCGGGAGGGCCGGGGTACGAGCAGTACTTC	CASRPKGLAGGPGYEQYF	once	TRBJ2-7	TRBV5-1	TRBD2
TGTGCCTGGAGTGAGACCGACAGGCCCCAGCATTTT	CAWSETDRPQHF	once	TRBJ1-5	TRBV30	NA
TGTGCCAGTAGGGGAGAGGGTTACGAGCAGTACTTC	CASRGEGYEQYF	NA	TRBJ2-7	TRBV19	NA
TGTGCCAGCAGTTTTAGAACTCCGACATTCTCCTATGGCTACACCTTC	CASSFRTPTFSYGYTF	NA	TRBJ1-2	TRBV28	NA
TGTGCCACTATCATGGGGCAGGGTCTACCCGGGGAGCTGTTTTTT	CATIMGQGLPGELFF	NA	TRBJ2-2	TRBV27	NA
TGTGCCACCTCTGAGGCGGGTTCCTACAATGAGCAGTTCTTC	CATSEAGSYNEQFF	NA	TRBJ2-1	TRBV24-1	NA
TGTGCCAGCACCCCGGGACAGGGGTTGGCGAACACCGGGGAGCTGTTTTTT	CASTPGQGLANTGELFF	once	TRBJ2-2	TRBV7-3	TRBD1
TGTGCCAGCAGCCAGGTCCCAACACGAATGAACACTGAAGCTTTCTTT	CASSQVPTRMNTEAFF	NA	TRBJ1-1	TRBV5-6	NA
TGCGCCACCCTAGAAAACAACCTTGCCGGGCAGTACTTC	CATLENNLAGQYF	once	TRBJ2-7	TRBV10-2	NA
TGTGCCAGCAGTGACTCTCCTAGTCGGCCCACCGGGGAGCTGTTTTTT	CASSDSPSRPTGELFF	NA	TRBJ2-2	TRBV6-4	NA
TGTGCCAGTAGTATAGGAGGGTTTGACAATGAGCAGTTCTTC	CASSIGGFDNEQFF	NA	TRBJ2-1	TRBV19	NA
TGCGCCAGCAGCTTGGACGCAGGTCTTGGGACTGAAGCTTTCTTT	CASSLDAGLGTEAFF	many	TRBJ1-1	TRBV5-1	NA
TGTGCCAGCTCACCCCTAGACAGGGTTGCTGAAGCTTTCTTT	CASSPLDRVAEAFF	NA	TRBJ1-1	TRBV18	TRBD1
TGTGCCAGCAGTGACGCAGGGGTGAACACTGAAGCTTTCTTT	CASSDAGVNTEAFF	NA	TRBJ1-1	TRBV2	NA
TGTGCCAGTAAGCCAGGCCCCAGCAATCAGCCCCAGCATTTT	CASKPGPSNQPQHF	once	TRBJ1-5	TRBV19	NA
TGTGCCAGCAGGTCAGGGGTAAAAAAACTGTTTTTT	CASRSGVKKLFF	few	TRBJ1-4	TRBV6-5	NA
TGTGCCAGTTATCCAGGGCCAGATGAAAAACTGTTTTTT	CASYPGPDEKLFF	NA	TRBJ1-4	TRBV21-1	NA
TGTGCCAGCTCACCGCGGACTAGCGGGGGTGCGAACACCGGGGAGCTGTTTTTT	CASSPRTSGGANTGELFF	NA	TRBJ2-2	TRBV18	TRBD2
TGTGCCAGTAGTGGACAGGGGGGTGGCTATGGCTACACCTTC	CASSGQGGGYGYTF	NA	TRBJ1-2	TRBV19	TRBD1
TGTGCCAGCAGGGGAGGGAGCTCCTACGAGCAGTACTTC	CASRGGSSYEQYF	few	TRBJ2-7	TRBV6-5	TRBD2
TGTGCCATCAGCCCTAGGGGCGAGGACACCGGGGAGCTGTTTTTT	CAISPRGEDTGELFF	few	TRBJ2-2	TRBV10-3	NA
TGTGCCAGCAGTTCCCGGACTAGCGCCACAGATACGCAGTATTTT	CASSSRTSATDTQYF	NA	TRBJ2-3	TRBV6-5	TRBD2
TGTGCCAGCACCCGGGACTTTGACAATGAGCAGTTCTTC	CASTRDFDNEQFF	NA	TRBJ2-1	TRBV27	NA
TGTGCCAGCAGTAATGGGGCGGCTAACTATGGCTACACCTTC	CASSNGAANYGYTF	NA	TRBJ1-2	TRBV6-5	NA
TGCGCCAGCAGCTTGGGGACAGGTTACGAGCAGTACTTC	CASSLGTGYEQYF	once	TRBJ2-7	TRBV5-1	TRBD1